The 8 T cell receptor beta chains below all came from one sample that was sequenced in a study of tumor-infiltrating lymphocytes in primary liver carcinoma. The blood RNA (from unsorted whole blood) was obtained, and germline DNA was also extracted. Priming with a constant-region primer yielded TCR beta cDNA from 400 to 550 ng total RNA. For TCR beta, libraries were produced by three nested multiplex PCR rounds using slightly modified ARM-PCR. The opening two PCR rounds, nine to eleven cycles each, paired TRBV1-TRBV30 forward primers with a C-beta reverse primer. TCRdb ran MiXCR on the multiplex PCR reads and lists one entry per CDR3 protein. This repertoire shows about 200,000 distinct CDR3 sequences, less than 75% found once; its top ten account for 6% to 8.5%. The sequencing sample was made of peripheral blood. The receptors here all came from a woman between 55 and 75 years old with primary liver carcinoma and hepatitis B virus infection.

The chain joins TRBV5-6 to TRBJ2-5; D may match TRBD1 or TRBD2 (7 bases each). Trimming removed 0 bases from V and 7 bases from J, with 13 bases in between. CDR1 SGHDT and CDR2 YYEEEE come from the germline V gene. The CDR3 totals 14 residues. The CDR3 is CASSLATGRGTQYF. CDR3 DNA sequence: TGTGCCAGCAGCTTGGCGACAGGGAGGGGGACCCAGTACTTC.

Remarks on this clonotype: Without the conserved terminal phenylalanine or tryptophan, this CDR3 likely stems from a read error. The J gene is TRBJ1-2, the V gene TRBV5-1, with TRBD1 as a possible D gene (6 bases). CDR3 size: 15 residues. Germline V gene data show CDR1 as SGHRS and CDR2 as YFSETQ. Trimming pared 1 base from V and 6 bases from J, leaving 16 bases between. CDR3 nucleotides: TGCGCCAGCAGCTTGTCTGGGACATGGGGAGATGGCTACACCTCC. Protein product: CASSLSGTWGDGYTS.

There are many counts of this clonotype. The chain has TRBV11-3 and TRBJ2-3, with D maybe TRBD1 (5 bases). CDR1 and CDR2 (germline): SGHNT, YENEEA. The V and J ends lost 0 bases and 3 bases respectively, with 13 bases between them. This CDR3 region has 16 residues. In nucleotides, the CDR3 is TGTGCCAGCAGCTTAGATTCAGGGTCTGCGACAGATACGCAGTATTTT. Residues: CASSLDSGSATDTQYF.

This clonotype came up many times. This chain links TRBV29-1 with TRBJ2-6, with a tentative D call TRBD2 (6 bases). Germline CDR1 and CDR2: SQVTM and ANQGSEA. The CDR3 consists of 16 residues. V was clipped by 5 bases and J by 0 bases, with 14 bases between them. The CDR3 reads CSVPRTTDSGANVLTF. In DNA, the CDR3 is TGCAGCGTTCCACGGACTACAGACTCTGGGGCCAACGTCCTGACTTTC.

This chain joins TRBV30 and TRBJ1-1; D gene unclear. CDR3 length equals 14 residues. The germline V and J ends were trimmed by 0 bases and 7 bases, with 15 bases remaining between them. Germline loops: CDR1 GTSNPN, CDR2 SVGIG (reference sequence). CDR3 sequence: CAWSVSAATDEAFF. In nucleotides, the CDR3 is TGTGCCTGGAGTGTCTCGGCGGCAACTGATGAAGCTTTCTTT.

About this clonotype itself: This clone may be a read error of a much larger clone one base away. The CDR3 reads CSVEAGRPYVYEQYF. The CDR3 bases are TGCAGCGTTGAAGCGGGACGGCCGTACGTATACGAGCAGTACTTC. The chain joins TRBV29-1 to TRBJ2-7, with D perhaps given as TRBD1 or TRBD2 (5 bases each). The ends were cut back, 1 base at V and 4 bases at J, with 17 bases in the middle. Germline V gene lookup returns CDR1 SQVTM and CDR2 ANQGSEA. The CDR3 length is 15 residues.

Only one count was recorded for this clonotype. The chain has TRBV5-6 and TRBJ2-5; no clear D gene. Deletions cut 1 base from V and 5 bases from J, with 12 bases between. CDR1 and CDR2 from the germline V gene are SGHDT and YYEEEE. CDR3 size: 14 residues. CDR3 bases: TGTGCCAGCAGCTTGAAGGGTGGCAAGGAGACCCAGTACTTC. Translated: CASSLKGGKETQYF.

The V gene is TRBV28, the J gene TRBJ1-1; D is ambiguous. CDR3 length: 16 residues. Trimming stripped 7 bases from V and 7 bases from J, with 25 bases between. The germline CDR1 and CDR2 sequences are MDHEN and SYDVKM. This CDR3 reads CASTPLPRKVLIEAFF. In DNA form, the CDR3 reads TGTGCCAGCACCCCCCTCCCCAGGAAAGTTTTAATTGAAGCTTTCTTT.